This is a list of T cell receptor beta chains from one sample in a study of T-cell reconstitution after alpha-beta-depleted transplantation in children. TCRdb re-analysed the PCR reads in MiXCR, keeping a single row per CDR3 protein. The sample lists roughly 420,000 distinct CDR3 sequences; about 17% were seen once. This specimen consisted of PBMCs, mostly from graft donor cells, obtained 360 days after TCRalphabeta/CD19-depleted stem cell transplant. Every receptor here comes from a boy younger than two who had a stem cell transplant for Wiskott-Aldrich syndrome, so the T cells may come from the graft donor. The CDR3 runs from the conserved cysteine through the conserved F or W. A D gene is named only where the DNA matches it firmly. Clone size is stated in some rows and not others, as once, few, many or a class when expanded.

d_gene,j_gene,abundance,v_gene,CDR3aa,CDR3nt
.,TRBJ2-7,.,TRBV6-1,CASSPYSSAGTTYEQYF,TGTGCCAGCAGTCCCTATTCTTCGGCCGGGACAACCTACGAGCAGTACTTC
.,TRBJ2-5,.,TRBV3-1,CASSQSTPGTGQETQYF,TGTGCCAGCAGCCAAAGCACACCGGGGACTGGCCAAGAGACCCAGTACTTC
.,TRBJ2-1,few,TRBV11-1,CASSFGRAGISSYNEQFF,TGTGCCAGCAGCTTTGGAAGGGCGGGGATCAGCTCCTACAATGAGCAGTTCTTC
TRBD1,TRBJ2-5,.,TRBV7-2,CASSLTGTDQETQYF,TGTGCCAGCAGCCTGACAGGGACAGACCAAGAGACCCAGTACTTC
.,TRBJ2-7,few,TRBV24-1,CATSDSTASYEQYF,TGTGCCACCAGTGACTCGACGGCTTCCTACGAGCAGTACTTC
.,TRBJ2-1,few,TRBV18,CASSKNVEQFF,TGTGCCAGCTCAAAGAACGTTGAGCAGTTCTTC
TRBD2,TRBJ2-5,.,TRBV20-1,CSASGLAGETQYF,TGCAGTGCTAGCGGACTAGCTGGGGAGACCCAGTACTTC
TRBD2,TRBJ2-5,few,TRBV7-9,CASSRTSGRLTETQYF,TGTGCCAGCAGCCGGACTAGCGGGAGGTTGACAGAGACCCAGTACTTC
TRBD1,TRBJ2-1,few,TRBV5-1,CASSLAGTGVPHEQFF,TGCGCCAGCAGCTTGGCCGGGACAGGGGTCCCCCATGAGCAGTTCTTC
TRBD2,TRBJ2-2,.,TRBV7-8,CASSPSRGGVTGELFF,TGTGCCAGCAGCCCTAGCCGGGGGGGGGTCACCGGGGAGCTGTTTTTT
.,TRBJ2-1,few,TRBV5-1,CASSLFAGNEQFF,TGCGCCAGCAGCTTGTTCGCCGGCAATGAGCAGTTCTTC
TRBD2,TRBJ2-1,few,TRBV4-2,CASSHAIRTSGGMDEQFF,TGTGCCAGCAGCCACGCGATCCGGACTAGCGGGGGGATGGATGAGCAGTTCTTC
.,TRBJ2-5,few,TRBV12-3/TRBV12-4,CASTTRSETQYF,TGTGCCAGCACAACCAGGTCGGAGACCCAGTACTTC
.,TRBJ2-5,.,TRBV12-3/TRBV12-4,CASSLCDGGTQYF,TGTGCCAGCAGTTTATGTGACGGGGGGACCCAGTACTTC
TRBD2,TRBJ2-3,.,TRBV14,CASSQVPTGGSADTQYF,TGTGCCAGCAGCCAAGTTCCTACTGGCGGGAGCGCAGATACGCAGTATTTT
TRBD1,TRBJ1-1,few,TRBV20-1,CSAIPIQGYTEAFF,TGCAGTGCAATACCTATACAGGGGTACACTGAAGCTTTCTTT
.,TRBJ2-5,few,TRBV13,CASSLGPTEETQYF,TGTGCCAGCAGCTTAGGCCCCACCGAAGAGACCCAGTACTTC
.,TRBJ2-5,.,TRBV7-2,CASSLRLVTRQETQYF,TGTGCCAGCAGCTTGAGACTTGTCACACGGCAAGAGACCCAGTACTTC
TRBD1,TRBJ2-5,few,TRBV28,CASSSLSWTGEETQYF,TGTGCCAGCAGTTCACTGTCATGGACAGGGGAAGAGACCCAGTACTTC
TRBD2,TRBJ2-1,few,TRBV5-1,CASRVTSGNEQFF,TGCGCCAGCCGGGTAACTAGCGGGAATGAGCAGTTCTTC
.,TRBJ2-1,.,TRBV20-1,CSGTGAGNEQFF,TGCAGCGGGACGGGGGCCGGTAATGAGCAGTTCTTC
.,TRBJ2-2,few,TRBV2,CASSEGTENTGELFF,TGTGCCAGCAGTGAAGGGACAGAGAACACCGGGGAGCTGTTTTTT
.,TRBJ2-5,few,TRBV10-3,CAISEVQETQYF,TGTGCCATCAGTGAGGTCCAAGAGACCCAGTACTTC
TRBD2,TRBJ2-1,few,TRBV5-1,CASSSLAGVRNEQFF,TGCGCCAGCAGCTCGCTAGCGGGAGTTCGTAATGAGCAGTTCTTC
.,TRBJ1-1,.,TRBV6-6,CASSYRDLEAFF,TGTGCCAGCAGTTACAGGGACCTTGAAGCTTTCTTT
TRBD1,TRBJ2-5,.,TRBV24-1,CATGDTGQGKGTQYF,TGTGCCACCGGGGATACGGGACAGGGCAAGGGGACCCAGTACTTC
.,TRBJ1-1,.,TRBV29-1,CSVVRGVRAGANTEAFF,TGCAGCGTTGTCCGAGGGGTTAGGGCAGGGGCCAACACTGAAGCTTTCTTT
.,TRBJ2-5,many,TRBV24-1,CATSDLGETQYF,TGTGCCACCAGTGATTTGGGGGAGACCCAGTACTTC
TRBD1,TRBJ2-6,.,TRBV6-5,CASSSTFRGTGANVLTF,TGTGCCAGCAGTTCCACTTTCAGGGGGACTGGGGCCAACGTCCTGACTTTC
.,TRBJ2-1,once,TRBV9,CASSVGRGLLDEQFF,TGTGCCAGCAGCGTAGGCAGGGGCCTATTGGATGAGCAGTTCTTC
TRBD2,TRBJ2-7,.,TRBV25-1,CASSSSGTSGRRMGEQYF,TGTGCCAGCAGTAGTAGTGGCACTAGCGGGAGAAGAATGGGTGAGCAGTACTTC
TRBD2,TRBJ2-5,.,TRBV13,CASSLRASGLQETQYF,TGTGCCAGCAGCTTAAGGGCTAGCGGATTACAAGAGACCCAGTACTTC
TRBD1,TRBJ2-5,.,TRBV29-1,CSAWTGQETQYF,TGCAGCGCCTGGACAGGGCAAGAGACCCAGTACTTC
.,TRBJ2-1,few,TRBV12-3/TRBV12-4,CASSRDAHNEQFF,TGTGCCAGCAGTAGGGACGCGCACAATGAGCAGTTCTTC
.,TRBJ1-1,.,TRBV19,CASSFRVKNTEAFF,TGTGCCAGTAGTTTTCGGGTCAAGAACACTGAAGCTTTCTTT
.,TRBJ2-4,few,TRBV7-9,CASTFSEVSKNIQYF,TGTGCCAGCACCTTTAGTGAGGTCTCCAAAAACATTCAGTACTTC
.,TRBJ2-1,few,TRBV30,CAWTSSTEQFF,TGTGCCTGGACTAGCTCGACTGAGCAGTTCTTC
TRBD1,TRBJ1-5,.,TRBV24-1,CATSDGTGNQPQHF,TGTGCCACCAGTGATGGGACAGGGAATCAGCCCCAGCATTTT
TRBD1,TRBJ2-7,.,TRBV27,CASGRTGDYEQYF,TGTGCCAGCGGTCGGACAGGCGATTACGAGCAGTACTTC
.,TRBJ2-3,few,TRBV12-3/TRBV12-4,CASTLGAPGTDTQYF,TGTGCCAGCACCTTGGGGGCGCCGGGCACAGATACGCAGTATTTT
TRBD1,TRBJ2-5,.,TRBV30,CAWSSGQDPQETQYF,TGTGCCTGGAGTTCCGGACAGGACCCTCAAGAGACCCAGTACTTC
TRBD1,TRBJ1-1,few,TRBV5-1,CASSWTGGTAFF,TGCGCCAGCAGCTGGACAGGGGGCACGGCTTTCTTT
.,TRBJ2-6,few,TRBV24-1,CATSESGKGIANVLTF,TGTGCCACCAGTGAATCGGGGAAAGGCATAGCCAACGTCCTGACTTTC
.,TRBJ2-7,.,TRBV4-1,CASSQETAFSYEQYF,TGCGCCAGCAGCCAAGAGACAGCGTTTTCGTACGAGCAGTACTTC
TRBD1,TRBJ1-5,many,TRBV12-3/TRBV12-4,CASSLGTGRNQPQHF,TGTGCCAGCAGTTTAGGGACAGGTCGCAATCAGCCCCAGCATTTT
.,TRBJ1-6,.,TRBV28,CASSLLYLGNNSPLHF,TGTGCCAGCAGTCTTCTCTATTTGGGGAATAATTCACCCCTCCACTTT
.,TRBJ2-3,.,TRBV9,CASSPRLGVSTDTQYF,TGTGCCAGCAGCCCAAGACTAGGGGTTAGCACAGATACGCAGTATTTT
.,TRBJ2-7,.,TRBV6-1,CASSHAPGDYEQYF,TGTGCCAGCAGTCATGCCCCGGGGGACTACGAGCAGTACTTC
TRBD1,TRBJ1-2,.,TRBV5-6,CASSQWGTGPDYGYTF,TGTGCCAGCAGCCAGTGGGGGACAGGGCCGGACTATGGCTACACCTTC
TRBD1,TRBJ1-5,.,TRBV6-2/TRBV6-3,CASRETGGFNQPQHF,TGTGCCAGCAGAGAGACAGGGGGCTTCAATCAGCCCCAGCATTTT
TRBD2,TRBJ2-7,.,TRBV7-2,CASTTSASYEQYF,TGTGCCAGTACGACTAGCGCCTCCTACGAGCAGTACTTC
TRBD2,TRBJ2-3,.,TRBV5-1,CASSLEERGGSGLDTQYF,TGCGCCAGCAGCTTAGAAGAGCGGGGGGGCTCTGGCTTGGATACGCAGTATTTT
.,TRBJ1-3,few,TRBV6-5,CASSYSTDSGNTIYF,TGTGCCAGCAGTTACTCGACAGACTCTGGAAACACCATATATTTT
TRBD1,TRBJ2-3,few,TRBV5-1,CASSTRDRGKDTQYF,TGCGCCAGCAGCACCCGGGACAGGGGGAAGGATACGCAGTATTTT
TRBD2,TRBJ2-1,.,TRBV20-1,CSAIQREDNEQFF,TGCAGTGCTATCCAGCGGGAGGACAATGAGCAGTTCTTC
.,TRBJ2-3,.,TRBV5-1,CASSLGASRIDTQYF,TGCGCCAGCAGCTTGGGGGCTAGCCGGATAGATACGCAGTATTTT
.,TRBJ2-1,few,TRBV5-6,CASSLYHSYNEQFF,TGTGCCAGCAGCTTGTACCACTCCTACAATGAGCAGTTCTTC
TRBD2,TRBJ2-1,many,TRBV20-1,CSITTSRELINEQFF,TGCAGTATTACGACTAGCCGAGAATTGATCAATGAGCAGTTCTTC